These T cell receptor beta chains were read from a single sample in a study of cytomegalovirus exposure and HLA in healthy donors. Method: immunoSEQ multiplex PCR; TCRdb's copy keeps in-frame clones and lacks some. The sample records 200,000 or so clones, approximately 87% being singletons. Sequenced material: PBMCs. The receptors were gathered from a woman between 18 and 29 years old in good health and CMV-seronegative. CDR3s include the opening cysteine and the closing phenylalanine or tryptophan. The order of the fields is J gene, D gene, clone size, V gene, CDR3 DNA, CDR3 protein. The D gene is left open where the match is weak. For some rows the clone size is stated as once, few or many, or as a class when expanded; others skip it.

TRBJ1-1	-	-	TRBV30	TGTGCCTGCACAAAGGGGTCTAACACTGAAGCTTTCTTT	CACTKGSNTEAFF
TRBJ1-2	-	few	TRBV7-9	TGTGCCAGCAGACCTCCCGCGGGCAGACGCCAGGACTATGGCTACACCTTC	CASRPPAGRRQDYGYTF
TRBJ2-5	-	few	TRBV2	TGTGCCAGCAGCAGGGGTCAAGGAGAGACCCAGTACTTC	CASSRGQGETQYF
TRBJ2-4	TRBD1	few	TRBV9	TGTGCCAGCAGCGTAGGCGGACAGGGGGCAAACATTCAGTACTTC	CASSVGGQGANIQYF
TRBJ1-1	-	-	TRBV4-1	TGCGCCAGCAGCCAAGATCGAACAGGGACGAACACTGAAGCTTTCTTT	CASSQDRTGTNTEAFF
TRBJ2-3	TRBD2	-	TRBV6-1	TGTGCCAGCAGCCTGGGACTAGCGGGCACAGATACGCAGTATTTT	CASSLGLAGTDTQYF
TRBJ1-1	TRBD1	few	TRBV30	TGTGCCTGGAGTGTACAGGGGACAGGGACCAAGAACACTGAAGCTTTCTTT	CAWSVQGTGTKNTEAFF
TRBJ2-7	-	-	TRBV27	TGTGCCAGCAGTTTGCGGTCTAGTGGGAAAAGTTCCCCTTACGAGCAGTACTTC	CASSLRSSGKSSPYEQYF
TRBJ2-7	TRBD2	-	TRBV27	TGTGCCAGCAGTTTATCAGCGGGAGGGACCTACGAGCAGTACTTC	CASSLSAGGTYEQYF
TRBJ2-7	-	-	TRBV4-1	TGCGCCAGCAGCCAATCCCAGGCAGGGGACTACGAGCAGTACTTC	CASSQSQAGDYEQYF
TRBJ2-3	-	-	TRBV27	TGTGCCAGCAGTCGGGGAGGTACAGGGACTAGCACAGATACGCAGTATTTT	CASSRGGTGTSTDTQYF
TRBJ2-7	-	-	TRBV11-2	TGTGCCAGCAGCTTTTACTACGAGCAGTACTTC	CASSFYYEQYF
TRBJ1-2	TRBD1	-	TRBV11-2	TGTGCCAGCAGCTTAGAAGCGGGACAGAACTATGGCTACACCTTC	CASSLEAGQNYGYTF
TRBJ2-7	-	-	TRBV10-1	TGCGCCAGCAGTGATAACGGCCCCGGGGAGCAGTACTTC	CASSDNGPGEQYF
TRBJ1-2	TRBD1	-	TRBV10-3	TGTGCCATCAGTGACGAGGACAGGGCGAACTATGGCTACACCTTC	CAISDEDRANYGYTF
TRBJ2-4	-	-	TRBV2	TGTGCCAGCAGTGAAGAGAGGGAGGTTCAAAACATTCAGTACTTC	CASSEEREVQNIQYF
TRBJ2-1	-	-	TRBV18	TGTGCCAGCTCACCGGGGACACGGGGCAATGAGCAGTTCTTC	CASSPGTRGNEQFF
TRBJ2-3	TRBD2	-	TRBV4-2	TGTGCCAGCAGCCAAGATCCCGGACTAGCGCCCACAGATACGCAGTATTTT	CASSQDPGLAPTDTQYF
TRBJ1-2	-	-	TRBV27	TGTGCCAGCATGGAGACGGCGGGAGCCTCTATAAACTATGGCTACACCTTC	CASMETAGASINYGYTF
TRBJ1-4	TRBD1	few	TRBV19	TGTGCCAGTAGAACCTCGGGAGCAGGGGGTGAAAAACTGTTTTTT	CASRTSGAGGEKLFF
TRBJ2-7	-	-	TRBV11-2	TGTGCCAGCAGCTCAGCACGGGACTCTCTATACGAGCAGTACTTC	CASSSARDSLYEQYF
TRBJ1-1	-	-	TRBV5-6	TGTGCCAGCAGCTTGACAGCGAACACTGAAGCTTTCTTT	CASSLTANTEAFF
TRBJ2-2	TRBD1	few	TRBV2	TGTGCCAGTACAGGGGGCTACACCGGGGAGCTGTTTTTT	CASTGGYTGELFF
TRBJ2-1	-	-	TRBV5-1	TGCGCCAGCAGCTTGGAAATAAACAGACCAGGGCAGTTCTTC	CASSLEINRPGQFF
TRBJ1-5	-	few	TRBV19	TGTGCCAGTAGTATAGTTTACAGCCGAGCCGGGTTAAGCAATCAGCCCCAGCATTTT	CASSIVYSRAGLSNQPQHF
TRBJ2-7	TRBD2	-	TRBV5-1	TGCGCCAGCAGCTTAACTAGCGACGAGCAGTACTTC	CASSLTSDEQYF
TRBJ1-2	-	-	TRBV27	TGTGCCAGCAGTTTATCATATTCGGTGGACTATGGCTACACCTTC	CASSLSYSVDYGYTF
TRBJ1-2	-	-	TRBV5-1	TGCGCCAGCAGCTTGGCCTCCCCGGTGTCCCTCTATGGCTACACCTTC	CASSLASPVSLYGYTF
TRBJ2-2	TRBD1	-	TRBV10-3	TGTGCCATCAGTGAGACAGGGGCCTACACCGGGGAGCTGTTTTTT	CAISETGAYTGELFF
TRBJ1-2	TRBD1	few	TRBV18	TGTGCCAGCTCACCACGACAGGGCGACTATGGCTACACCTTC	CASSPRQGDYGYTF
TRBJ1-5	-	few	TRBV5-8	TGTGCCAGCAGCTTGGCAGTGTTTTCGAGCAATCAGCCCCAGCATTTT	CASSLAVFSSNQPQHF
TRBJ2-1	TRBD2	-	TRBV27	TGTGCCAGCAGTAGCGGGGGGGCTGAGCAGTTCTTC	CASSSGGAEQFF
TRBJ2-1	-	-	TRBV6-5	TGTGCCAGCAGGAAGTTAGATGAGCAGTTCTTC	CASRKLDEQFF
TRBJ1-6	-	-	TRBV6-1	TGTGCCAGCAGTGAAGGGCAGGGTCATTCACCCCTCCACTTT	CASSEGQGHSPLHF
TRBJ2-2	-	-	TRBV5-4	TGTGCCAGCAGCTTGGGCCAGGGTGCGGACACCGGGGAGCTGTTTTTT	CASSLGQGADTGELFF
TRBJ2-3	-	-	TRBV29-1	TGCAGCCCTGACCCGCCAGTCTGCACAGATACGCAGTATTTT	CSPDPPVCTDTQYF
TRBJ1-2	-	-	TRBV29-1	TGCAGCGTTGTTTCGGGGACTCGCTATGGCTACACCTTC	CSVVSGTRYGYTF
TRBJ2-5	-	once	TRBV7-2	TGTGCCAGCAGCCGTGCAAGGGGTGGGATGGAGACCCAGTACTTC	CASSRARGGMETQYF
TRBJ1-2	TRBD1	few	TRBV6-5	TGTGCCAGCAGCCGGACAGGGTCCTATGGCTACACCTTC	CASSRTGSYGYTF
TRBJ2-1	-	-	TRBV27	TGTGCCACAGGAGGGGGTTCCTACAATGAGCAGTTCTTC	CATGGGSYNEQFF
TRBJ1-2	TRBD1	-	TRBV30	TGTGCCTGGAGTCCGGGACAGGGGGCTACTTATGGCTACACCTTC	CAWSPGQGATYGYTF
TRBJ2-1	TRBD2	-	TRBV30	TGTGCCTGGAGTGTAGGACTAGCGGGCCACAATGAGCAGTTCTTC	CAWSVGLAGHNEQFF
TRBJ1-1	-	-	TRBV6-5	TGTGCCAGCAGTGGGGGTCGGGGGAACACTGAAGCTTTCTTT	CASSGGRGNTEAFF
TRBJ2-6	TRBD2	-	TRBV9	TGTGCCAGCAGCCGTCCTGCGGGGGGCGATCGCGTCCTGACTTTC	CASSRPAGGDRVLTF
TRBJ2-1	TRBD2	-	TRBV29-1	TGCAGCGTTGAACCCACCTCCTCGGGGGGTTCCTACAATGAGCAGTTCTTC	CSVEPTSSGGSYNEQFF
TRBJ1-4	TRBD1	-	TRBV9	TGTGCCAGCAGCGTAGGGACAGGGCAGTATGAAAAACTGTTTTTT	CASSVGTGQYEKLFF
TRBJ2-1	TRBD2	-	TRBV6-1	TGTGCCAGCAGTGGACTAGCGGGGGGGCCTCGGACGAATGAGCAGTTCTTC	CASSGLAGGPRTNEQFF
TRBJ1-6	-	-	TRBV30	TGTGCCTGGAGCGGGTTGGATAATTCACCCCTCCACTTT	CAWSGLDNSPLHF
TRBJ2-1	TRBD1	-	TRBV6-4	TGTGCCAGCAGTGACGCGTCTTCCTCAGGGGGCCTCAATGAGCAGTTCTTC	CASSDASSSGGLNEQFF
TRBJ1-5	-	medium-sized	TRBV7-8	TGTGCCAGCAGCTTAGACCGGGGGGCTGGGGGCAATCAGCCCCAGCATTTT	CASSLDRGAGGNQPQHF
TRBJ2-1	-	-	TRBV4-1	TGCGCCAGCAGCCAGACGAGCCGTGAGCAGTTCTTC	CASSQTSREQFF
TRBJ2-7	-	once	TRBV2	TGTGCCAGCAGTAAGGACAGCTACGAGCAGTACTTC	CASSKDSYEQYF